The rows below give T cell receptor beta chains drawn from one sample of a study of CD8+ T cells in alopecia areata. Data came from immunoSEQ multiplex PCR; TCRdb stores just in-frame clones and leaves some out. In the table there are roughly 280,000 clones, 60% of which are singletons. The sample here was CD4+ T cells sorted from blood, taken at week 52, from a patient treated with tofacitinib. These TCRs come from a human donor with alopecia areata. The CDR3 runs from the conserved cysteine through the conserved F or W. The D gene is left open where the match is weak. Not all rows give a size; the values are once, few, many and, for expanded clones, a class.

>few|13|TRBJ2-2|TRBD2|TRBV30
CAWSAGLAGELFF
TGTGCCTGGAGTGCGGGACTAGCCGGGGAGCTGTTTTTT
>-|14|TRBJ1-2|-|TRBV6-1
CASSGWTYNYGYTF
TGTGCCAGCAGTGGATGGACCTATAACTATGGCTACACCTTC
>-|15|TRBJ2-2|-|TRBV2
CASRVGQGVTGELFF
TGTGCCAGCAGAGTGGGGCAGGGAGTCACCGGGGAGCTGTTTTTT
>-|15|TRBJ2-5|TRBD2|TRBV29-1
CSVMGLAGGLGTQYF
TGCAGCGTCATGGGACTAGCGGGGGGGCTTGGGACCCAGTACTTC
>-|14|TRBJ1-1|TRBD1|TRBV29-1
CSVSSGTVNTEAFF
TGCAGCGTTTCCTCCGGGACAGTGAACACTGAAGCTTTCTTT
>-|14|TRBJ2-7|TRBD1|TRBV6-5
CASSYLTGGYEQYF
TGTGCCAGCAGTTACCTAACAGGGGGCTACGAGCAGTACTTC
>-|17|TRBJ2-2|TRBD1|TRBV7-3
CASSPRDRGTNTGELFF
TGTGCCAGCAGCCCTCGGGACAGGGGAACTAACACCGGGGAGCTGTTTTTT
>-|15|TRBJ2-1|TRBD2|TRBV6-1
CASTITGLAYNEQFF
TGTGCCAGCACTATTACAGGACTAGCTTACAATGAGCAGTTCTTC
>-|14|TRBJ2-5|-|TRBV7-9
CASSLDGIRETQYF
TGTGCCAGCAGCTTAGATGGTATCAGGGAGACCCAGTACTTC
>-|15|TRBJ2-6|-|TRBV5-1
CASSLQGAGANVLTF
TGCGCCAGCAGCTTACAGGGCGCTGGGGCCAACGTCCTGACTTTC
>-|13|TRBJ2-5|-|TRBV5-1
CASSRDIQETQYF
TGCGCCAGCAGCAGGGACATCCAAGAGACCCAGTACTTC
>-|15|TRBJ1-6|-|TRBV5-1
CASSLEVGEYSPLHF
TGCGCCAGCAGCTTGGAAGTAGGGGAGTATTCACCCCTCCACTTT
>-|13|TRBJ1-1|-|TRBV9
CASSLRRDTEAFF
TGTGCCAGCAGCCTCAGACGTGACACTGAAGCTTTCTTT
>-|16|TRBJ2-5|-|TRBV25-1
CASSEVKARVKETQYF
TGTGCCAGCAGTGAGGTCAAGGCCAGGGTGAAGGAGACCCAGTACTTC
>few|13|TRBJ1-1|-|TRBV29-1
CSAQQGMDTEAFF
TGCAGCGCCCAACAGGGCATGGACACTGAAGCTTTCTTT
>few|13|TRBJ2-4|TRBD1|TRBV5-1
CASSMTGFNIQYF
TGCGCCAGCAGCATGACAGGGTTCAACATTCAGTACTTC
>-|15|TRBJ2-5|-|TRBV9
CASSPSGFAQETQYF
TGTGCCAGCAGTCCCTCAGGGTTCGCCCAAGAGACCCAGTACTTC
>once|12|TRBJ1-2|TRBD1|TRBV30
CACRGQGYGYTF
TGTGCCTGTAGGGGACAGGGATATGGCTACACCTTC